What follows are 26 T cell receptor beta chains derived from one specimen sequenced in a study of CD8+ T cells in alopecia areata. Extracted RNA was reverse transcribed, and the resulting cDNA served as sequencing template. Produced via immunoSEQ multiplex PCR; TCRdb's table is partial and in-frame only. The data show some 130,000 clones, with over 50% seen just once and 3.5% to 5% held by the top ten. The sequenced sample was CD4+ T cells sorted from blood, obtained at week 0. These receptors all come from a human donor with alopecia areata.

V is TRBV2 and J is TRBJ1-5; 7 bases align to TRBD1. CDR3 length: 14 residues. V lost 5 bases to trimming and J lost 3 bases; unmatched junction nucleotides: 4. Germline V CDR1 and CDR2: SNHLY, FYNNEI. In nucleotides, the CDR3 is TGTGCCAGCAGTCAGACAGGGCCCAATCAGCCCCAGCATTTT. The encoded protein is CASSQTGPNQPQHF.

The V gene is TRBV9, the J gene TRBJ1-1; D remains ambiguous. Germline lookup yields CDR1 SGDLS and CDR2 YYNGEE. Trimming shortened V by 2 bases and J by 4 bases, and 9 bases separated the two germline ends. The CDR3 has 13 amino acids. CDR3 loop: CASSVAGITEAFF. As DNA, the CDR3 is TGTGCCAGCAGCGTGGCAGGAATCACTGAAGCTTTCTTT.

The chain has TRBV7-8 and TRBJ2-4; D is uncertain. Germline CDR1 reads SGHVS; CDR2 reads FQNEAQ. The CDR3 loop spans 18 amino acids. The V end lost 0 bases, the J end lost 1 base, and 16 bases lay between the germline ends. The CDR3 here is CASSLASTAFGAKNIQYF. CDR3 in DNA: TGTGCCAGCAGCTTAGCGTCTACCGCATTTGGGGCCAAAAACATTCAGTACTTC.

The V gene is TRBV6-5, the J gene TRBJ2-5; 12 nucleotides agree with TRBD2. After removal of 0 bases from V and 5 bases from J, the junction contained 4 bases not matched to a gene. CDR3 length: 16 residues. The germline gives CDR1 MNHEY, CDR2 SVGAGI. DNA of the CDR3: TGTGCCAGCAGTTACTCCCTAGCGGGAGGGAAGGAGACCCAGTACTTC. Its protein is CASSYSLAGGKETQYF.

The table lists this clone with a count of one. J is TRBJ2-2 and V is TRBV4-3; D ambiguous. The CDR3 has 11 amino acids. Trimming left V 5 bases short and J 5 bases short, with 3 bases between. In germline, CDR1 is LGHNA, CDR2 YSLEER. CDR3 amino acids: CASSMTGELFF. The CDR3 DNA sequence: TGCGCCAGCAGCATGACCGGGGAGCTGTTTTTT.

The chain has TRBV5-1 and TRBJ2-1; D unresolved. CDR3 size: 15 residues. The germline gives CDR1 SGHRS, CDR2 YFSETQ. V lost 0 bases and J lost 0, with 7 bases in between. CDR3 protein: CASSLGASSYNEQFF. The CDR3 DNA reads TGCGCCAGCAGCTTGGGAGCGAGCTCCTACAATGAGCAGTTCTTC.

The chain links TRBV7-6 to TRBJ2-3, with D maybe TRBD2 (6 bases). CDR1 SGHVS and CDR2 FNYEAQ come from the germline V gene. V lost 1 base, J lost 2 bases, and 16 bases lay in between. The CDR3 consists of 17 residues. The CDR3 nucleotides read TGTGCCAGCAGCTTAGGGTTGGCGGGGTCTACCACAGATACGCAGTATTTT. It specifies CASSLGLAGSTTDTQYF.

This chain uses TRBV2 with TRBJ2-7, with TRBD2 matching 10 bases. The length of the CDR3 is 15 residues. The V gene end was trimmed by 7 bases and the J gene end by 0 bases; junction bases not matched to a gene: 6. CDR1 is SNHLY and CDR2 is FYNNEI in the germline V gene. This chain's CDR3 is CASKFGTSDSYEQYF. The CDR3 bases are TGTGCCAGCAAGTTTGGGACTAGCGACTCCTACGAGCAGTACTTC.

The sample holds a few counts of this clone. The chain combines TRBV18 with TRBJ2-5; D unresolved. V lost 2 bases and J lost 5, with 9 bases in between. The CDR3 loop spans 13 amino acids. Germline V CDR1 and CDR2: KGHSH, LQKENI. CDR3 in amino acids: CASSPTARETQYF. As DNA, the CDR3 is TGTGCCAGCTCACCAACAGCTCGGGAGACCCAGTACTTC. The full variable domain, in which reference TRBV18 and TRBJ2-5 provide the parts outside the CDR3, is NAGVMQNPRHLVRRRGQEARLRCSPMKGHSHVYWYRQLPEEGLKFMVYLQKENIIDESGMPKERFSAEFPKEGPSILRIQQVVRGDSAAYFCASSPTARETQYFGPGTRLLVL.

This chain uses TRBV5-1 with TRBJ1-2; 10 nucleotides line up with TRBD1. CDR1 and CDR2 (germline): SGHRS, YFSETQ. The CDR3 has 18 residues. After removal of 1 base from V and 2 bases from J, the junction contained 11 bases not matched to a gene. For the CDR3, the DNA is TGCGCCAGCAGCTTGCCCAACTTGGGGACAGGGGCGAACTATGGCTACACCTTC. It codes for CASSLPNLGTGANYGYTF. Combining the CDR3 with reference TRBV5-1 and TRBJ1-2 gives the whole variable domain KAGVTQTPRYLIKTRGQQVTLSCSPISGHRSVSWYQQTPGQGLQFLFEYFSETQRNKGNFPGRFSGRQFSNSRSEMNVSTLELGDSALYLCASSLPNLGTGANYGYTFGSGTRLTVV.

The chain carries TRBV7-2 and TRBJ1-1; a possible D gene is TRBD1 (5 bases). Germline V gene data show CDR1 as SGHTA and CDR2 as FQGNSA. V lost 1 base and J lost 1, with 7 bases in between. CDR3 length: 14 amino acids. CDR3 in DNA: TGTGCCAGCAGCTTAGGCGGGGGGAACACTGAAGCTTTCTTT. It encodes CASSLGGGNTEAFF. Looking up the rest from reference TRBV7-2 and TRBJ1-1 gives the full variable domain: GAGVSQSPSNKVTEKGKDVELRCDPISGHTALYWYRQSLGQGLEFLIYFQGNSAPDKSGLPSDRFSAERTGGSVSTLTIQRTQQEDSAVYLCASSLGGGNTEAFFGQGTRLTVV.

The V call is TRBV5-1, the J call TRBJ2-1; D gene uncertain. Trimming cost V 2 bases and J 4 bases, with 7 bases left between them. There are 13 residues in the CDR3. Germline assignment: CDR1 SGHRS and CDR2 YFSETQ. The CDR3 reads CASSFNSYNEQFF. The CDR3 bases are TGCGCCAGCAGCTTCAACAGTTACAATGAGCAGTTCTTC.

V is TRBV27 and J is TRBJ2-7; no clear D gene. Germline values: CDR1 MNHEY, CDR2 SMNVEV (reference sequence). Trimming removed 7 bases from V and 2 bases from J, with 9 bases in between. The CDR3 extends over 12 amino acids. CDR3 sequence (DNA): TGTGCCAGCATGGGCCGCGCCTACGAGCAGTACTTC. Encoded protein: CASMGRAYEQYF.

This clone was detected only a few times. The chain joins TRBV7-2 to TRBJ2-4; D is unclear. The V and J ends lost 5 bases and 1 base respectively, with 12 bases between them. From germline, CDR1 is SGHTA and CDR2 FQGNSA. The length of the CDR3 is 15 residues. The DNA of the CDR3 is TGTGCCAGCAGCCTGGGGTTGGCGGCCAAAAACATTCAGTACTTC. This sequence encodes CASSLGLAAKNIQYF. Supplemented by reference TRBV7-2 and TRBJ2-4, the full variable domain reads GAGVSQSPSNKVTEKGKDVELRCDPISGHTALYWYRQSLGQGLEFLIYFQGNSAPDKSGLPSDRFSAERTGGSVSTLTIQRTQQEDSAVYLCASSLGLAAKNIQYFGAGTRLSVL.

This clone showed up just a few times. The chain employs TRBV28 and TRBJ2-3, with 10 bases that match TRBD2. CDR3 length: 15 amino acids. Germline V CDR1 and CDR2: MDHEN, SYDVKM. After removal of 6 bases from V and 4 bases from J, the junction contained 7 bases not matched to a gene. This CDR3 reads CASREAGGTADTQYF. The CDR3 DNA sequence: TGTGCCAGCAGGGAAGCGGGAGGGACCGCAGATACGCAGTATTTT.

The chain has TRBV7-9 and TRBJ2-7, with a possible D match to TRBD2 (6 bases). V shed 1 base and J shed 7 bases, with 14 bases lying between them. Germline lookup yields CDR1 SEHNR and CDR2 FQNEAQ (reference sequence). CDR3 length: 14 amino acids. Here the CDR3 DNA reads TGTGCCAGCAGCTTAGTTAGCGGAGAGGGGGAGCAGTACTTC. Protein product: CASSLVSGEGEQYF. Looking up the rest from reference TRBV7-9 and TRBJ2-7 gives the full variable domain: DTGVSQNPRHKITKRGQNVTFRCDPISEHNRLYWYRQTLGQGPEFLTYFQNEAQLEKSRLLSDRFSAERPKGSFSTLEIQRTEQGDSAMYLCASSLVSGEGEQYFGPGTRLTVT.

V gene TRBV6-6 combines with J gene TRBJ2-1; D assignment may be TRBD1 or TRBD2 (5 bases each). Trimming removed 9 bases at V and 3 bases at J, with 15 bases between. Germline V lookup: CDR1 MNHNY, CDR2 SVGAGI (reference sequence). This CDR3 region has 14 residues. CDR3 loop: CASRRGDRYNEQFF. CDR3 sequence (DNA): TGTGCCAGTCGACGGGGCGACCGCTACAATGAGCAGTTCTTC.

V usage is TRBV30 and J usage is TRBJ1-1; 8 nucleotides match TRBD1. This CDR3 is 14 amino acids long. CDR1 and CDR2 from the germline V gene are GTSNPN and SVGIG (reference sequence). V lost 3 bases to trimming and J lost 6 bases; unmatched junction nucleotides: 9. CDR3 region: CAWRSGQGVSEAFF. As DNA, the CDR3 is TGTGCCTGGAGATCCGGACAGGGTGTATCTGAAGCTTTCTTT.

The J gene is TRBJ2-5, the V gene TRBV14; D ambiguous. The germline V and J ends were trimmed by 1 base and 0 bases, with 6 bases remaining between them. This CDR3 region has 14 residues. Per germline, CDR1 SGHDN and CDR2 FVKESK. Written as DNA, the CDR3 is TGTGCCAGCAGCCAAGTACAGTACCAAGAGACCCAGTACTTC. Translated: CASSQVQYQETQYF. Supplemented by reference TRBV14 and TRBJ2-5, the full variable domain reads EAGVTQFPSHSVIEKGQTVTLRCDPISGHDNLYWYRRVMGKEIKFLLHFVKESKQDESGMPNNRFLAERTGGTYSTLKVQPAELEDSGVYFCASSQVQYQETQYFGPGTRLLVL.

This clone appeared once. The genes are TRBV20-1 and TRBJ2-3, with 7 bases fitting TRBD1. CDR1 is DFQATT, CDR2 SNEGSKA, per germline (reference sequence). CDR3 length equals 11 residues. The V gene end was trimmed by 6 bases and the J gene end by 10 bases; junction bases not matched to a gene: 7. The CDR3, as DNA: TGCAGTGCCCATCGACAGGGTCCGCAGTATTTT. It encodes CSAHRQGPQYF.

The rearrangement links TRBV2 to TRBJ2-7; TRBD1 agrees at 10 bases. V dropped 7 bases and J dropped 5; count of bases not matched to a gene: 8. Germline lookup yields CDR1 SNHLY and CDR2 FYNNEI. CDR3 length: 14 residues. The DNA for the CDR3 is TGTGCCAGCATGGGGGACAGGGGTAGCGACGAGCAGTACTTC. Encoded protein: CASMGDRGSDEQYF.

The chain has TRBV4-3 and TRBJ2-7; D is undetermined. This CDR3 has 15 residues. Germline V gene data show CDR1 as LGHNA and CDR2 as YSLEER. The V gene lost 0 bases and the J gene lost 0 bases, with 9 bases spanning the gap. Written as DNA, the CDR3 is TGCGCCAGCAGCCAAGAACTCAGTTACTCCTACGAGCAGTACTTC. It encodes CASSQELSYSYEQYF.

The V and J genes are TRBV5-4 and TRBJ2-5; D might be TRBD1 or TRBD2, each matching 6 bases. From germline, CDR1 is SGHNT and CDR2 YYREEE (reference sequence). This CDR3 region has 13 residues. Trimming removed 6 bases from V and 2 bases from J, with 11 bases in between. CDR3 coding DNA: TGTGCCAGCACCAAAGGGGGGCAAGAGACCCAGTACTTC. Protein sequence: CASTKGGQETQYF.

The rearrangement links TRBV14 to TRBJ1-2; 10 nucleotides agree with TRBD1. The ends lost 0 bases at V and 8 bases at J; junction bases unmatched: 6. The CDR3 runs to 15 residues. The V gene's germline CDR1 is SGHDN and CDR2 FVKESK. The CDR3 region has the DNA TGTGCCAGCAGCCAAGAGAGACAGGGGGCGATCGGCTACACCTTC. Its protein is CASSQERQGAIGYTF.

This clone was observed a handful of times. J is TRBJ2-1 and V is TRBV27; 12 nucleotides match TRBD2. The trim removed 5 bases at V and 0 bases at J, leaving 8 bases unmatched. Germline CDR1 is MNHEY and CDR2 is SMNVEV (reference sequence). This CDR3 spans 18 amino acids. Written as DNA, the CDR3 is TGTGCCAGCAGTGTGACTAGCGGGAGTGATAGCTCCTACAATGAGCAGTTCTTC. Translation gives CASSVTSGSDSSYNEQFF.

V is TRBV5-6 and J is TRBJ2-3; D not certain. Germline V gives CDR1 SGHDT, CDR2 YYEEEE. V was pared by 0 bases and J by 0 bases, with 2 bases between. The CDR3 covers 13 residues. CDR3 residues: CASSLGSTDTQYF. The CDR3 DNA is TGTGCCAGCAGCTTGGGCAGCACAGATACGCAGTATTTT.